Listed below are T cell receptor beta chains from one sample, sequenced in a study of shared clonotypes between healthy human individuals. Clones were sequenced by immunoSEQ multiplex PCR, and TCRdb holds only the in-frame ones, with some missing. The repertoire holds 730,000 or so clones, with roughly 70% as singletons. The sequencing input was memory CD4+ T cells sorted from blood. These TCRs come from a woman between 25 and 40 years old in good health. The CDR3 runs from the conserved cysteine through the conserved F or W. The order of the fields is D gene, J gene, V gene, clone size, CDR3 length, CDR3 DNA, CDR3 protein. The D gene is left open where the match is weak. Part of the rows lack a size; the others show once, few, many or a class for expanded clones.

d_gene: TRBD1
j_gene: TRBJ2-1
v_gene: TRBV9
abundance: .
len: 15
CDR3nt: TGTGCCAGCAGCGTAAGGGACAGGGAGTACAATGAGCAGTTCTTC
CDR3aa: CASSVRDREYNEQFF

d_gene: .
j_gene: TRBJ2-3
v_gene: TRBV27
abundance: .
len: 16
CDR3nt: TGTGCCAGCTGTAGCCTTTTATCAATAGGCGCAGATACGCAGTATTTT
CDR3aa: CASCSLLSIGADTQYF

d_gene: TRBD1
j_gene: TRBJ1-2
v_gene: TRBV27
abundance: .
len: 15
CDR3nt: TGTGCCAGCAGTTTAAAATGGACAGGGGATTATGGCTACACCTTC
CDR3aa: CASSLKWTGDYGYTF

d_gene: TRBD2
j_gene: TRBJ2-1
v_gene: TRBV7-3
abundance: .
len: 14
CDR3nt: TGTGCCAGCAGCTCCCAAGGACTAGCCCGGGAGCAGTTCTTC
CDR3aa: CASSSQGLAREQFF

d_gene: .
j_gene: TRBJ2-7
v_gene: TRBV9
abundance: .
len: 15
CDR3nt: TGTGCCAGCAGCGTAGTGGGCTTGTCAGGCTACGAGCAGTACTTC
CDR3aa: CASSVVGLSGYEQYF

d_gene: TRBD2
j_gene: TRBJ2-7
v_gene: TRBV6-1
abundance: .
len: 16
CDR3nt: TGTGCCAGCAGTGATTCGGGACTAGTGTTATCCTACGAGCAGTACTTC
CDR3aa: CASSDSGLVLSYEQYF

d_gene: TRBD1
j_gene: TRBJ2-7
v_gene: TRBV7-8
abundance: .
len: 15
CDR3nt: TGTGCCAGCAGCTTGGGACAGGGACTCCCCTACGAGCAGTACTTC
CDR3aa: CASSLGQGLPYEQYF

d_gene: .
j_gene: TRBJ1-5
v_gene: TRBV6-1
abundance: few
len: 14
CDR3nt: TGTGCCAGCAGGATTACAGGACCCAATCAGCCCCAGCATTTT
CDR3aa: CASRITGPNQPQHF

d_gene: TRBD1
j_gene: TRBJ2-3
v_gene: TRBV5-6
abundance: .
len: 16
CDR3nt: TGTGCCAGCAGCCACGCTGGCAGGGGGCGTGCAGATACGCAGTATTTT
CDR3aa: CASSHAGRGRADTQYF

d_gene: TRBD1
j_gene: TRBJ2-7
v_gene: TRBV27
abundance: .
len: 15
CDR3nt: TGTGCCAGCAGTTTATACGGACAGGGTAACTACGAGCAGTACTTC
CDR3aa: CASSLYGQGNYEQYF